This entry concerns a single T cell receptor (beta chain). What it binds is unknown. The sample comes from a study of beta chain features in type 1 diabetes. Study conclusions and caveats: Lower insertion and higher deletion counts appeared at VDJ junctions in type 1 diabetes patients. Patients with Type 1 diabetes showed moderately but significantly shorter TCRB CDR3s in all four CD4+ subsets.

The CDR3 totals 15 residues. The ends lost 2 bases at V and 3 bases at J; junction bases unmatched: 8. Germline V lookup: CDR1 SGDLS, CDR2 YYNGEE. Sequenced material consisted of expressed TCRB transcripts (all of the isolated RNA was reverse transcribed). Samples of naive, central memory and regulatory T cells yielded a mean of about 3.4 million reads. Method: immunoSEQ multiplex PCR; TCRdb's copy keeps in-frame clones and lacks some. The table records about 360,000 clones, around an eighth of them present only once. The sequencing input was naive CD4+ T cells from blood. This TCR was recovered from a man between 18 and 35 years old in good health. V usage is TRBV9 and J usage is TRBJ2-7, with 7 bases that match TRBD1. The CDR3 region is CASSVRDSEGYEQYF. CDR3 coding DNA: TGTGCCAGCAGCGTTAGGGACAGCGAAGGCTACGAGCAGTACTTC.